This TCR beta chain was identified in a study of CD8 T cells in ankylosing spondylitis. The study, taken as a whole, reports: Past research had described some motif variants in reactive arthritis synovial fluid and blood. Relatively rare in peripheral blood, disease-linked clones were also CD8+. In ankylosing spondylitis patients, matched synovial fluid reportedly showed significant enrichment of disease-linked clones.

V lost 5 bases and J 4 bases, leaving 13 bases between the germline ends. The CDR3 runs to 13 residues. Germline CDR1 GTSNPN, CDR2 SVGIG (reference sequence). For TCR beta, libraries came from quantitative 5'-RACE with molecular barcodes. MiXCR was run by TCRdb on the 5' RACE reads, yielding one entry per CDR3 protein. This sample has some 270,000 distinct CDR3 sequences; 30% to 40% occur once, and the top ten carry roughly 4%. This clonotype was seen many times. Its antigen remains unknown. The clonotype was recovered from a male donor with ankylosing spondylitis or in good health (not recorded which). The sequenced sample was blood, either unsorted or a sorted T cell fraction (not recorded which). This chain connects TRBV30 to TRBJ2-3, with D unresolved. Here the CDR3 DNA reads TGTGCCTGGTCGCCCCTAGGCGCAGATACGCAGTATTTT. This codes for CAWSPLGADTQYF.